These 23 T cell receptor beta chains came from one sample sequenced in a study of control samples from healthy donors and cancer patients. Some clones are missing from TCRdb's copy, which holds only in-frame ones; the method was immunoSEQ multiplex PCR. In the table there are about 150,000 clones, just under 95% of which are singletons. Sequenced input: PBMCs. These receptors originate from a man in his 60s with colorectal cancer.

The chain carries TRBV19 and TRBJ1-2; D possibly corresponds to TRBD1 (5 bases). This CDR3 has 12 amino acids. V was trimmed by 6 bases and J by 3 bases, leaving 8 bases between them. Germline V gene lookup returns CDR1 LNHDA and CDR2 SQIVND (reference sequence). The CDR3 DNA sequence: TGTGCCAGTAGCGACAGATACTATGGCTACACCTTC. Encoded protein: CASSDRYYGYTF.

V and J are TRBV11-3 and TRBJ2-1; TRBD1 matches at 8 bases. This CDR3 is built from 14 residues. The germline V gene encodes CDR1 SGHNT and CDR2 YENEEA. After removal of 4 bases from V and 6 bases from J, the junction contained 5 bases not matched to a gene. DNA of the CDR3: TGTGCCAGCAGCTCCCCGGACAGGGCCAATGAGCAGTTCTTC. This sequence encodes CASSSPDRANEQFF.

The chain employs TRBV11-2 and TRBJ1-4, with a possible D match to TRBD1 (5 bases). Per the germline V gene, CDR1 is SGHAT and CDR2 is FQNNGV. The germline V and J ends were trimmed by 9 bases and 4 bases, with 15 bases remaining between them. The CDR3 has 14 amino acids. Here the CDR3 DNA reads TGTGCCAGTAGCAGGGCTGCCTTTAATGAAAAACTGTTTTTT. As protein: CASSRAAFNEKLFF. The full variable domain, with the rest looked up from reference TRBV11-2 and TRBJ1-4, is EAGVAQSPRYKIIEKRQSVAFWCNPISGHATLYWYQQILGQGPKLLIQFQNNGVVDDSQLPKDRFSAERLKGVDSTLKIQPAKLEDSAVYLCASSRAAFNEKLFFGSGTQLSVL.

This rearrangement joins TRBV7-6 to TRBJ2-5; D tentatively fits TRBD1 or TRBD2 (5 bases each). V dropped 5 bases and J dropped 4 bases, with 11 bases sitting between them. CDR3 length: 13 residues. Germline loops: CDR1 SGHVS, CDR2 FNYEAQ. In DNA form, the CDR3 reads TGTGCCAGCAGCCTCGGGACGGGAGAGACCCAGTACTTC. It translates to CASSLGTGETQYF.

The rearrangement joins TRBV14 to TRBJ1-2; D possibly corresponds to TRBD1 (5 bases). The CDR3 extends over 17 amino acids. Germline CDR1 reads SGHDN; CDR2 reads FVKESK. The V and J ends lost 0 bases and 3 bases respectively, with 17 bases between them. This chain's CDR3 is CASSQDRGGARDYGYTF. As DNA, the CDR3 is TGTGCCAGCAGCCAAGATCGGGGGGGAGCTCGAGACTATGGCTACACCTTC.

The V call is TRBV2, the J call TRBJ2-5; D is ambiguous. This CDR3 is built from 11 residues. Trimming pared 6 bases from V and 0 bases from J, leaving 2 bases between. Germline-derived CDR1 and CDR2 are SNHLY and FYNNEI. This chain's CDR3 is CASRDQETQYF. The CDR3 region has the DNA TGTGCCAGCAGGGACCAAGAGACCCAGTACTTC.

The rearrangement joins TRBV4-3 to TRBJ2-5; TRBD2 agrees at 12 bases. J gave up 4 bases and V 0 bases, and 3 bases lay outside the gene matches. This CDR3 spans 16 amino acids. CDR1 is LGHNA, CDR2 YSLEER, per germline. The CDR3: CASSQDTGLAGETQYF. In DNA, the CDR3 is TGCGCCAGCAGCCAAGATACGGGACTAGCGGGAGAGACCCAGTACTTC.

The chain couples TRBV6-5 to TRBJ2-1, with 11 bases that match TRBD2. This CDR3 spans 15 amino acids. Germline V lookup: CDR1 MNHEY, CDR2 SVGAGI. V lost 2 bases and J lost 7; bases outside the gene matches: 4. CDR3 region: CASSYPGLAVNEQFF. The CDR3 coding sequence is TGTGCCAGCAGTTACCCGGGACTAGCGGTTAATGAGCAGTTCTTC.

The rearrangement joins TRBV5-1 to TRBJ1-1; TRBD1 matches at 9 bases. From germline, CDR1 is SGHRS and CDR2 YFSETQ. With V trimmed by 4 bases and J by 0 bases, 4 bases remained unmatched. The CDR3 totals 15 residues. The CDR3 here is CASSRTGAMNTEAFF. DNA of the CDR3: TGCGCCAGCAGCCGGACAGGGGCGATGAACACTGAAGCTTTCTTT.

In its sample, this clone was seen once. The V call is TRBV2, the J call TRBJ2-3; 11 nucleotides align to TRBD2. This CDR3 is 16 amino acids long. In germline, CDR1 is SNHLY, CDR2 FYNNEI. J lost 0 bases, V lost 6 bases, and 5 bases had no gene match. CDR3 protein: CASRATSGGSTDTQYF. The CDR3 nucleotides read TGTGCCAGCAGGGCCACTAGCGGGGGAAGCACAGATACGCAGTATTTT. Filled out from reference TRBV2 and TRBJ2-3, the complete variable domain reads EPEVTQTPSHQVTQMGQEVILRCVPISNHLYFYWYRQILGQKVEFLVSFYNNEISEKSEIFDDQFSVERPDGSNFTLKIRSTKLEDSAMYFCASRATSGGSTDTQYFGPGTRLTVL.

The chain uses TRBV18 and TRBJ2-2; D is uncertain. Germline V gives CDR1 KGHSH, CDR2 LQKENI. The length of the CDR3 is 13 residues. The germline V and J ends were trimmed by 3 bases and 2 bases, with 4 bases remaining between them. This CDR3 is CASSPANTGELFF. CDR3 coding DNA: TGTGCCAGCTCACCGGCCAACACCGGGGAGCTGTTTTTT.

This chain links TRBV27 with TRBJ1-2, with TRBD1 as a possible D gene (6 bases). Deletions cut 5 bases from V and 4 bases from J, with 14 bases between. The CDR3 totals 14 residues. Per germline, CDR1 MNHEY and CDR2 SMNVEV (reference sequence). CDR3 sequence: CASSPTTGTYGYTF. For the CDR3, the DNA is TGTGCCAGCAGTCCAACGACAGGTACCTATGGCTACACCTTC.

The chain uses TRBV4-2 and TRBJ2-7, with 8 bases identical to TRBD1. V dropped 4 bases and J dropped 4; count of bases not matched to a gene: 9. From germline, CDR1 is LGHNA and CDR2 YNFKEQ. The CDR3 length is 15 residues. CDR3 sequence (DNA): TGTGCCAGCAGCCCCCACGCAGGGGGCGGGTACGAGCAGTACTTC. As protein: CASSPHAGGGYEQYF.

The rearrangement joins TRBV27 to TRBJ1-5; 11 bases are shared with TRBD1. J gave up 3 bases and V 6 bases, and 4 bases lay outside the gene matches. The CDR3 is made up of 15 amino acids. Germline V gene sequence: CDR1 MNHEY, CDR2 SMNVEV (reference sequence). In DNA, the CDR3 is TGTGCCAGCAGACGGACAGGGGGCTACAATCAGCCCCAGCATTTT. The encoded protein is CASRRTGGYNQPQHF.

This clone was recorded once. This sequence joins TRBV12-3 or TRBV12-4 and TRBJ2-3; D ambiguous. V lost 6 bases, J lost 0 bases, and 4 bases lay in between. This CDR3 is 12 amino acids long. The CDR3 region has the DNA TGTGCCAGCAGCCCTAGCACAGATACGCAGTATTTT. Residues: CASSPSTDTQYF.

The chain uses TRBV5-4 and TRBJ2-1; unclear D gene. There are 15 residues in the CDR3. Germline CDR1 and CDR2: SGHNT and YYREEE (reference sequence). V was trimmed by 1 base and J by 0 bases, leaving 8 bases between them. The CDR3 protein is CASSLQGSSYNEQFF. For the CDR3, the DNA is TGTGCCAGCAGCTTGCAAGGAAGCTCCTACAATGAGCAGTTCTTC.

V usage is TRBV3-1 (or the pseudogene TRBV3-2) and J usage is TRBJ1-1; D gene ambiguous. The CDR3 totals 12 residues. V lost 2 bases and J lost 0, with 1 base in between. Germline V gene data show CDR1 as LGHDT and CDR2 as YNNKEL (reference sequence). CDR3 protein: CASSQLNTEAFF. The CDR3 coding sequence is TGTGCCAGCAGCCAACTGAACACTGAAGCTTTCTTT.

V and J are TRBV28 and TRBJ2-5; 7 positions agree with TRBD1. V gave up 7 bases and J gave up 2 bases; unmatched junction bases: 7. The CDR3 has 14 residues. From germline, CDR1 is MDHEN and CDR2 SYDVKM. CDR3 nucleotide sequence: TGTGCCAGCACCAAGACAGGGCTTCAAGAGACCCAGTACTTC. It encodes CASTKTGLQETQYF.

This chain joins TRBV6-6 and TRBJ1-1; D is unresolved. Germline lookup yields CDR1 MNHNY and CDR2 SVGAGI (reference sequence). The CDR3 covers 14 residues. The V end lost 9 bases, the J end lost 3 bases, and 17 bases lay between the germline ends. CDR3 protein: CASHKGAGDTEAFF. CDR3 coding DNA: TGTGCCAGTCATAAGGGAGCCGGGGACACTGAAGCTTTCTTT.

CDR3 loop: CAWTGVGDGWEKLFF. As DNA, the CDR3 is TGTGCCTGGACCGGGGTCGGAGATGGGTGGGAAAAACTGTTTTTT. This chain joins TRBV30 and TRBJ1-4; D unresolved. V lost 4 bases and J lost 8, with 20 bases in between. This CDR3 is built from 15 residues. Germline-derived CDR1 and CDR2 are GTSNPN and SVGIG (reference sequence).

The rearrangement uses TRBV19 and TRBJ1-2; the D is unclear. The V and J ends lost 2 bases and 4 bases respectively, with 20 bases between them. Germline-derived CDR1 and CDR2 are LNHDA and SQIVND (reference sequence). The CDR3 consists of 17 residues. In DNA form, the CDR3 reads TGTGCCAGTAGTATATCTTATCGACGGGGTTTCGGCTATGGCTACACCTTC. Translating it yields CASSISYRRGFGYGYTF. The full variable domain, in which reference TRBV19 and TRBJ1-2 provide the parts outside the CDR3, is DGGITQSPKYLFRKEGQNVTLSCEQNLNHDAMYWYRQDPGQGLRLIYYSQIVNDFQKGDIAEGYSVSREKKESFPLTVTSAQKNPTAFYLCASSISYRRGFGYGYTFGSGTRLTVV.

This rearrangement joins TRBV10-3 to TRBJ2-2; D not certain. The CDR3 has 11 residues. Trimming took off 6 bases at V and 5 bases at J, with 4 bases between the two ends. Germline lookup yields CDR1 ENHRY and CDR2 SYGVKD. The CDR3 region is CAIRGTGELFF. In DNA, the CDR3 is TGTGCCATCAGGGGGACCGGGGAGCTGTTTTTT.

The chain recombines TRBV28 with TRBJ1-5; 7 nucleotides match TRBD1. CDR1 and CDR2 from the germline V gene are MDHEN and SYDVKM. The CDR3 runs 15 residues. Trimming took 6 bases from V and 4 from J; bases not matched to a gene: 9. The CDR3 sequence: CASSILQGRNQPQHF. CDR3 DNA sequence: TGTGCCAGCAGCATTTTACAGGGGCGGAATCAGCCCCAGCATTTT. The full variable domain, completed using reference TRBV28 and TRBJ1-5, is DVKVTQSSRYLVKRTGEKVFLECVQDMDHENMFWYRQDPGLGLRLIYFSYDVKMKEKGDIPEGYSVSREKKERFSLILESASTNQTSMYLCASSILQGRNQPQHFGDGTRLSIL.